The source of this TCR beta chain is a study of siplizumab effects on memory and regulatory T cells. Sequencing of each sample assayed around 10^5 TCR templates. TCRdb keeps only in-frame clones here, not all; method: immunoSEQ multiplex PCR. The data show tens of thousands of clones, with around 79% seen just once and about 0.42% held by the top ten. Study-wide findings and caveats: Naive T cells seemed more diverse than memory cells and seemed major alloresponse contributors. Proof of suppressive function in proliferating Tregs from siplizumab cultures was not established.

Remarks on this clone: What it recognizes is unknown.

This CDR3 contains 15 residues. The J segment lost 2 bases and the V segment lost 4 bases, leaving 9 bases of the junction unmatched. In germline, CDR1 is SGHRS, CDR2 YFSETQ. V usage is TRBV5-1 and J usage is TRBJ2-7; 7 bases map to TRBD1. The receptor was derived from a human donor in good health. Sequences were obtained from memory CD4+ T cells sorted from blood. In DNA form, the CDR3 reads TGCGCCAGCAGCCTACAGGGGTCGACTACCTACGAGCAGTACTTC. This sequence encodes CASSLQGSTTYEQYF.